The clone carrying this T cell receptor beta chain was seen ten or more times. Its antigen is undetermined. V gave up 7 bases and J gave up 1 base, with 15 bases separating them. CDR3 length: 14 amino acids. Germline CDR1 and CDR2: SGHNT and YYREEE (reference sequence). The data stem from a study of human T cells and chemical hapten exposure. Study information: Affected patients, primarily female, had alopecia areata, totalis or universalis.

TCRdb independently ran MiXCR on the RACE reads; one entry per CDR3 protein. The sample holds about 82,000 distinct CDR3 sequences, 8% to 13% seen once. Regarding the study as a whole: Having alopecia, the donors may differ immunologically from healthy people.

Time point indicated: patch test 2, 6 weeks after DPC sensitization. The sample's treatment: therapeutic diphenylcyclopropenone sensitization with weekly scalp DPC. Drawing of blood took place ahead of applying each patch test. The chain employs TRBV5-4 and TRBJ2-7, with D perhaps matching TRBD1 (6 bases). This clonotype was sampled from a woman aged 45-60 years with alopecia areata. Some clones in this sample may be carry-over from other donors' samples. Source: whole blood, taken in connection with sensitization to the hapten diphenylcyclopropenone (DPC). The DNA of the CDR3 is TGTGCCAGCGGAGCACAGGGTAGTTCCTACGAGCAGTACTTC. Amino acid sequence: CASGAQGSSYEQYF.